This T cell receptor beta chain is drawn from a study of vaccination and CD4 T cells after COVID-19 (dated by TCRdb to 2022 to 2024). In the study overall: The convalescent cohort comprised six males and four females, including two Hispanic individuals, seven Caucasians, two Asians and one multiracial person. Each participant got two doses of either the Pfizer-BioNTech BNT162b2 vaccine (n=8) or the Moderna mRNA-1273 vaccine (n=2). Post-COVID blood samples were collected from convalescent patients a median of around 100 days after diagnosis, with a range of roughly 30 to 170 days. Post-vaccine blood samples were obtained a median of roughly 75 days after the second vaccine dose, with a range of 14 to 241 days. Overlapping spike peptide pools from SARS-CoV-2 and from the common cold coronaviruses HCoV-NL63, HCoV-OC43 and HCoV-229E were used as culture stimuli. Control cultures received a CEFX viral epitope pool as the positive control, an HIV-1 Nef peptide pool as the negative control, or no peptide. In under twelve COVID-19 convalescent patients and a few infection-naive healthy vaccine recipients, researchers compared the spike-specific CD4+ TCR repertoire from before mRNA vaccination with the repertoire from after. An earlier paper using these donors assessed, at the TCR clonotype level, memory CD4+ T cell crossreactivity between SARS-CoV-2 and common cold coronavirus spike proteins.

The treatment or condition label here, explained by the study, means: approximately 9-day PBMC culture with coronavirus spike peptide pools or control peptides (ViraFEST assay). CD4+ T cells from unexposed donors were collected before the COVID-19 pandemic (2011-2018). The study used the ViraFEST assay, which expanded antigen-specific T cells with peptide pools and then identified expanded clonotypes by TCR sequencing. Each well held roughly 2.2 million PBMCs cultured in IMDM containing around 5.1% human AB serum and around 9.2 IU/ml IL-2, with about 9.1 ug/ml peptide pools added. Half of the culture medium was replaced with fresh IL-2-containing medium on days 3 and 7. After 10 days of culture, CD4+ T cells were isolated by negative selection with the EasySep CD4+ T cell isolation kit. As far as cell numbers permitted, CD4+ T cells from unexposed donors were tested for reactivity against SARS-CoV-2 S and N as well as four spike pools from common cold coronaviruses. Ficoll-Paque Plus gradient centrifugation was used to isolate PBMCs from whole blood, and the isolated PBMCs were then either used fresh or cryopreserved at -140C. In general, triplicate wells were set up for every culture condition. Leukapheresis product for the unexposed donors was purchased commercially.

This clonotype was seen a handful of times. Its antigen is still unknown. One base away there is no much larger clone; base qualities are not given. Summary of the overall study and its limitations: The number of convalescent patients in the study was relatively small, and the study did not examine early timepoints following natural infection. In convalescent patients, a median roughly 83% of post-vaccine SARS-CoV-2-reactive clones were detected only after vaccination, and vaccine-specific priming was suggested by this finding. Of the vaccine-specific clones found in convalescent patients, nearly all (304 of 307) were mono-reactive for SARS-CoV-2 spike instead of being cross-reactive with common cold coronaviruses. The median count of SARS-CoV-2-reactive clonotypes went up from around 20 after infection to some 38 after vaccination, although the change was not significant.

The library was obtained by PCR. At the Johns Hopkins FTIC core, DNA from the cultured CD4+ T cells underwent TCR sequencing with the Oncomine TCR Beta short-read assay. The QIAamp micro DNA kit was used to extract genomic DNA from the cultured CD4+ T cells. Oncomine TCR Beta libraries from cultured CD4+ T cells were pooled with unique dual indexes and sequenced on an Illumina iSeq 100. Per the source publication's procedure: Non-productive sequences were removed, and CDR3s that did not start with C, did not end with F or W, or were shorter than 7 amino acids were discarded. Antigen-specific clonotypes were identified using the MANAFEST web application through comparison of peptide-stimulated wells with reference and other culture wells. To be called positive, a clone needed an FDR below 0.05, an odds ratio above 5, and a productive frequency above 0.1% in at least two of three replicate wells. A clonotype counted as cross-reactive if it showed significant expansion both in the SARS-CoV-2 spike wells and in at least one common cold coronavirus spike condition. CDR3 homology was assessed with Levenshtein distances (stringdist) and unrooted phylogenetic trees (ape) in R version 3.6.1. Starting from the raw public reads, TCRdb applied fastp trimming at Q25, assembled clones with MiXCR and retained in-frame beta chains. One record per CDR3 amino acid sequence lists the most common genes and DNA. None of the V and J calls come from the authors' own analysis; TCRdb made them. This sample is represented by approximately 9,800 distinct CDR3 sequences; around a third of them were singletons. Approximately 22% of the sample is held by the ten biggest clonotypes.

Based on the germline V gene, the CDR1 and CDR2 sequences are WSHSY and SAAADI. From the cysteine up to the phenylalanine, the CDR3 has a length of 14 residues. The DNA shown is the 42-base CDR3, in frame from base 1. Trimming removed 2 bases from V and 6 bases from J, leaving 11 bases between the germline ends. The sequence derives from a human donor in good health. The chain is encoded by TRBV10-2 joined to TRBJ1-5; matching of 5 bases hints at TRBD1 as the D gene. Input material: CD4+ T cells from blood, cultured in vitro. This receptor has the CDR3 CASSEGGGFQPQHF. The DNA sequence is given as TGCGCCAGCAGTGAGGGGGGAGGATTTCAGCCCCAGCATTTT.